This T cell receptor (beta chain) was captured by sequencing in a study of T cell clusters in autoimmune cytopenias. Study overall: Per sample, median TRB depth was approximately 48,000 reads, yielding a median roughly 2,000 distinct clonotypes.

Each sample's input was 250 ng genomic DNA, 40,000 or so genome equivalents. One tube held mixed TRB-A and TRB-B primer pools for touch-down PCR. TCRdb re-called the multiplex PCR reads; one entry per CDR3 protein, DNA not given. The sample table includes 5,500 to 8,000 distinct CDR3 sequences. Germline assignment: CDR1 KGHSH and CDR2 LQKENI. The CDR3 is made up of 14 amino acids. Study-level points and caveats: Physiological T cell clusters of healthy donors were apparently absent in primary autoimmune cytopenia patients. Functional roles of the in silico T cell clusters still await experimental validation.

As to this clonotype: Its cognate antigen is unknown.

These sequences were also reported in another study, on T cell repertoires in aging, cancer and after chemotherapy.

The chain joins TRBV18 to TRBJ2-7. Specimen: peripheral blood. The sequence derives from a human donor in good health. The CDR3 sequence is CASSPGLTSYEQYF.